Following are 5 T cell receptor beta chains from one sample sequenced in a study of blood T cells in healthy people across ages. With a J-beta primer mix and a sample-barcoded 5' primer, a second PCR ran about 7 to 11 cycles. TCRdb called the 5' RACE reads again in MiXCR, with one record for every CDR3 protein. The sample includes 2 million or so distinct CDR3 sequences, about 50% of them seen just once. The sequenced sample consisted of blood. These receptors were obtained from a woman aged 40 to 50 in good health.

The V call is TRBV11-2, the J call TRBJ2-1, with a possible D match to TRBD2 (5 bases). The V gene lost 1 base and the J gene lost 5 bases, with 9 bases spanning the gap. The CDR3 has 14 amino acids. The germline V gene has CDR1 SGHAT and CDR2 FQNNGV. This CDR3 is CASSLVAADNEQFF. CDR3 coding DNA: TGTGCCAGCAGCTTAGTAGCAGCGGACAATGAGCAGTTCTTC.

J is TRBJ2-1 and V is TRBV24-1; 11 bases are shared with TRBD1. CDR3 length: 17 residues. Germline V gene sequence: CDR1 KGHDR, CDR2 SFDVKD. V shed 3 bases, J shed 8 bases, and the junction held 11 bases outside the gene matches. Here the CDR3 reads CATSDLTGTGGKYEQFF. CDR3 DNA sequence: TGTGCCACCAGTGATCTCACCGGGACAGGGGGTAAATATGAGCAGTTCTTC.

This clonotype was detected only a few times. At one end, the junction sequence differs from germline, possibly due to a read error. The chain is built from TRBV10-2 and TRBJ2-5, with TRBD1 matching 12 bases. Matching the DNA end better, TRBJ2-7 makes the J call doubtful. This CDR3 has 15 residues. Germline V gene data show CDR1 as WSHSY and CDR2 as SAAADI. The CDR3 DNA sequence: TGCGCCAGTAGTGAGCGGGACAGGGGGCTATACGAGCAGTACTTC. This gives the protein CASSERDRGLYEQYF.

J is TRBJ2-3 and V is TRBV7-9, with 11 bases that match TRBD2. The V gene's germline CDR1 is SEHNR and CDR2 FQNEAQ (reference sequence). This CDR3 is built from 16 residues. Losses at the gene ends were 8 bases for V and 4 bases for J; bases not matched to a gene: 11. Here the CDR3 DNA reads TGTGCCAGCCGTAATAGCGGGGGGGCTGGGGCAGATACGCAGTATTTT. It codes for CASRNSGGAGADTQYF.

This chain links TRBV10-3 with TRBJ1-2; D is unresolved. The germline V gene has CDR1 ENHRY and CDR2 SYGVKD. The V end was cut by 3 bases, the J end by 3 bases, with 8 bases between. The CDR3 sequence is 13 residues long. The CDR3 region is CAISDGSDYGYTF. For the CDR3, the DNA is TGTGCCATCAGTGATGGGAGTGACTATGGCTACACCTTC.